The 10 T cell receptor beta chains in this list originate from one sample, sequenced in a study of T cells of healthy individuals. TCRdb reanalysed the 5' RACE reads using MiXCR and keeps one entry per CDR3 protein. Here the sample spans 40,000 to 60,000 distinct CDR3 sequences, approximately 14% being singletons. Source of these receptors: a human donor in good health.

This clonotype was recorded a few times. V gene TRBV19 combines with J gene TRBJ2-3, with D perhaps TRBD1 (6 bases). The CDR3 length is 13 residues. With 5 bases removed from V and 2 bases from J, the gap between germline ends came to 8 bases. The germline gives CDR1 LNHDA, CDR2 SQIVND (reference sequence). The CDR3 bases are TGTGCCAGTAGTCGGACAGTCACAGATACGCAGTATTTT. It codes for CASSRTVTDTQYF.

The table lists this clonotype with a few counts. The chain links TRBV20-1 to TRBJ1-5, with 7 bases aligning to TRBD1. CDR3 length: 15 residues. Trimming removed 4 bases from V and 1 base from J; junction bases left unmatched: 7. Germline values: CDR1 DFQATT, CDR2 SNEGSKA (reference sequence). As DNA, the CDR3 is TGCAGTGCTATTCGACAGGGAATGAGCAATCAGCCCCAGCATTTT. This translates into CSAIRQGMSNQPQHF.

This clonotype has more than one count but fewer than ten. The chain joins TRBV11-3 to TRBJ2-3, with a tentative D call TRBD2 (5 bases). Germline CDR1 reads SGHNT; CDR2 reads YENEEA. V lost 1 base and J lost 2, with 19 bases in between. There are 18 residues in the CDR3. The DNA for the CDR3 is TGTGCCAGCAGCTTAGGAGGTGTTGGGGAGATAGACACAGATACGCAGTATTTT. It encodes CASSLGGVGEIDTDTQYF.

This clonotype was found many times. This rearrangement joins TRBV20-1 to TRBJ2-3; possibly TRBD1 for D (5 bases). V lost 6 bases to trimming and J lost 3 bases, with 10 bases between them. CDR1 is DFQATT and CDR2 is SNEGSKA in the germline V gene (reference sequence). The CDR3 has 12 amino acids. The CDR3 region has the DNA TGCAGTGCGGAAAAGGGGACAGATACGCAGTATTTT. Translating it yields CSAEKGTDTQYF.

The chain carries TRBV5-6 and TRBJ2-7, with a weak D call TRBD1 (6 bases). Trimming shortened V by 0 bases and J by 1 base, and 8 bases separated the two germline ends. This CDR3 has 14 amino acids. CDR1 and CDR2 from the germline V gene are SGHDT and YYEEEE. CDR3 loop: CASSLEQGSYEQYF. DNA of the CDR3: TGTGCCAGCAGCTTGGAGCAGGGGTCCTACGAGCAGTACTTC.

This clonotype was counted only a few times. V gene TRBV20-1 combines with J gene TRBJ1-1, with TRBD1 matching over 10 bases. Trimming at V came to 6 bases and at J to 3 bases, leaving 7 bases not matched to a gene. Germline-derived CDR1 and CDR2 are DFQATT and SNEGSKA (reference sequence). The CDR3 covers 14 residues. The CDR3 coding sequence is TGCAGTGCCGGGGGGGACAGGGGAGACACTGAAGCTTTCTTT. Translating gives CSAGGDRGDTEAFF.

A few counts support this clonotype. The rearrangement joins TRBV5-6 to TRBJ1-5; 9 bases match TRBD1. This CDR3 has 15 amino acids. Germline CDR1 SGHDT, CDR2 YYEEEE. V lost 0 bases to trimming and J lost 4 bases; unmatched junction nucleotides: 2. Written as DNA, the CDR3 is TGTGCCAGCAGCTTGGGACAGGGGGTAAATCAGCCCCAGCATTTT. Amino acids: CASSLGQGVNQPQHF.

This clonotype was detected many times. DNA for the CDR3: TGCAGTGCTAGTTACAGGGCGGGTCAGCCCCAGCATTTT. Its translation is CSASYRAGQPQHF. The rearrangement joins TRBV20-1 to TRBJ1-5, with D possibly TRBD1 on 6 matching bases. There are 13 residues in the CDR3. The V gene lost 3 bases and the J gene lost 6 bases, with 12 bases spanning the gap. Germline CDR1 is DFQATT and CDR2 is SNEGSKA (reference sequence).

This clonotype has more than one count but fewer than ten. The V gene is TRBV20-1, the J gene TRBJ1-6; TRBD1 might be the D (5 bases). V lost 2 bases and J 7 bases, leaving 12 bases between the germline ends. The CDR3 is made up of 14 amino acids. CDR1 and CDR2 from the germline V gene are DFQATT and SNEGSKA (reference sequence). The CDR3 DNA sequence: TGCAGTGCTAGACTCGACAGAGGGAATTCACCCCTCCACTTT. Translating it yields CSARLDRGNSPLHF.

This clonotype was seen at least ten times. This sequence joins TRBV20-1 and TRBJ2-7; TRBD2 is a possible D gene (6 bases). Germline V gene sequence: CDR1 DFQATT, CDR2 SNEGSKA (reference sequence). V shed 5 bases and J shed 2 bases, with 13 bases lying between them. This CDR3 comprises 13 residues. CDR3 protein: CSAVQGLTYEQYF. DNA of the CDR3: TGCAGTGCTGTTCAGGGACTCACCTACGAGCAGTACTTC.